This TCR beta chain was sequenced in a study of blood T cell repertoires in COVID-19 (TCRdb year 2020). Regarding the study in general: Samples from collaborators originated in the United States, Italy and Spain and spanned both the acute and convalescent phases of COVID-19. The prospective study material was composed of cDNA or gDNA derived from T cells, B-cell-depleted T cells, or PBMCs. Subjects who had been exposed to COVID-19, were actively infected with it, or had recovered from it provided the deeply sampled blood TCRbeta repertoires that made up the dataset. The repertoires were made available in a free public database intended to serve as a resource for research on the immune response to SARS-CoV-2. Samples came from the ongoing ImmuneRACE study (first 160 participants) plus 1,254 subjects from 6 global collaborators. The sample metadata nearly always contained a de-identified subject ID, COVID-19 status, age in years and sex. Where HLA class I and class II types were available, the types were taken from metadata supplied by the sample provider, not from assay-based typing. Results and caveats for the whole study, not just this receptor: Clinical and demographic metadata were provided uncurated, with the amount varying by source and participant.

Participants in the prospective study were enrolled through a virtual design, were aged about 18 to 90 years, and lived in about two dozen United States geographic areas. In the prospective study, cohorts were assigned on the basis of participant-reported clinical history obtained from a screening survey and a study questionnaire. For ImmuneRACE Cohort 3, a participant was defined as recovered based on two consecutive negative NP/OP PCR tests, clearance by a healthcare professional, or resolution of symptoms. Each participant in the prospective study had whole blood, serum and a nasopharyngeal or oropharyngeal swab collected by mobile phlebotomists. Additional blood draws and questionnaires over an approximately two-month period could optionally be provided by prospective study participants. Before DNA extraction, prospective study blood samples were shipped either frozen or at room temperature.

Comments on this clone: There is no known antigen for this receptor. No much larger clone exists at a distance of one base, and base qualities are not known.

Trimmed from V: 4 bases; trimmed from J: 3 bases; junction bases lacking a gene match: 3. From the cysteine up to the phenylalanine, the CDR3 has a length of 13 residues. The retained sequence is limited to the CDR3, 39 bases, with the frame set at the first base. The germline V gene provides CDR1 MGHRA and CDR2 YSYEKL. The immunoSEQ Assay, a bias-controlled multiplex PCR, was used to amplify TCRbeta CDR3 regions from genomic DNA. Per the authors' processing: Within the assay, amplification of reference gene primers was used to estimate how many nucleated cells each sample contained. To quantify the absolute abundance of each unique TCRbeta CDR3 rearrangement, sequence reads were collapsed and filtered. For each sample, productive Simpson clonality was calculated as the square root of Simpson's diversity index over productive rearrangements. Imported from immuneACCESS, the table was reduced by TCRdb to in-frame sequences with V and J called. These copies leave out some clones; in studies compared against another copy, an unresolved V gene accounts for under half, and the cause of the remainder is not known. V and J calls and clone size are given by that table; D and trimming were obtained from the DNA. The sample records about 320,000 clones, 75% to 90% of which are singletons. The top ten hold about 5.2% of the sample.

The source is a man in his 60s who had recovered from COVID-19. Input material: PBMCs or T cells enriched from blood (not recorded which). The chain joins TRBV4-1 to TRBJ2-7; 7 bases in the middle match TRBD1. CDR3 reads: CASSLRDSYEQYF. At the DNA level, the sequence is TGCGCCAGCAGCCTCCGGGACAGCTACGAGCAGTACTTC.